This T cell receptor beta chain was identified during a study of spatial heterogeneity in lung cancer (dated by TCRdb to the late 2010s). In terms of the full investigation: The donors were 65 to 85 patients from the lung TRACERx cohort who had early-stage, untreated non-small cell lung cancer. Follow-up PBMC samples were sequenced whenever available, with the median time to follow-up being around 2 years after resection. In non-small cell lung cancer, the study quantitatively compared TCR alpha and beta repertoires across several tumor regions, matched nontumor lung, and blood. At surgery, both alpha and beta chains were TCR-sequenced in 220 tumor regions, approximately 64 matched nontumor lung samples and a few dozen PBMC samples. TCR repertoire features were related to nonsynonymous mutation counts determined by whole-exome sequencing of tumor tissue. In the raw uncorrected reads, each unique combination of TCR and UMI appeared more than ten times on average. Beta-chain transcripts were consistently detected in greater numbers than alpha-chain transcripts, which likely reflects a higher abundance of beta-chain transcripts. Study-wide conclusions, independent of this receptor: Ubiquitous expanded tumor TCRs showed up in blood more often at tumor resection than at routine follow-up. Only 14 patients were included in comparisons of baseline and follow-up blood repertoires. Additional single-cell paired TCR alpha and beta sequencing was considered necessary to confirm, at a functional level, the hypothesis that regional TCRs recognize regional mutations.

V and J are truncated by 7 bases and 2 bases respectively, leaving an intervening sequence of 13 bases. The CDR3, cysteine through phenylalanine, is 13 amino acids long. The entry retains the CDR3 DNA only, 39 bases that are in frame from base 1. CDR1 DFQATT and CDR2 SNEGSKA are derived from the germline V gene (reference sequence). The time point label, as the study defines it: blood at routine non-recurrence follow-up after resection. Without any cell sorting, TCR sequencing was performed on whole RNA extracted either from tumor and nontumor lung tissue or from cryopreserved PBMC samples. Only patients for whom sufficient RNA was available from at least two tumor regions were selected for TCR sequencing. This clonotype was seen at least ten times. The target of this receptor is not known. Within one base of it there is no much larger clone, and no base qualities were kept. Preparation of the library involved 5' RACE. The listed sequencing device is NextSeq 500. In the TCR library protocol, a unique molecular identifier was attached to each TCR cDNA molecule so that PCR and sequencing errors could be corrected. In the paper's pipeline: Decombinator tools were used for TCR identification, UMI-based error correction and CDR3 extraction. Expanded TCRs were defined as those above a frequency of 2 per 1,000, corresponding to the top 1% of the tumor frequency distribution. Each repertoire was subsampled 100 times to 5,000 TCRs, after which Renyi diversity was computed with the R vegan package. CDR3 similarity networks were built from amino acid triplet string-kernel similarity, with CDR3s being connected when pairwise similarity was above 0.82. In-frame beta chains were kept once TCRdb had trimmed the public reads at Q25 with fastp and called clones with MiXCR. Rows with one shared CDR3 protein collapse into an entry with the most common genes and DNA. In this record, the V and J calls reflect TCRdb's handling and not the investigators' own analysis. The sample table holds 15,000 to 20,000 distinct CDR3 sequences, of which about 9% were seen once. The ten largest clones take up 20% of the sample.

The sequence came from a male donor with early-stage non-small cell lung cancer. The V gene is TRBV20-1 and the J gene is TRBJ2-3; TRBD2 is a weak D gene call, 5 bases matching. The material sequenced was PBMCs, taken at follow-up. DNA sequence: TGCAGTGTGGGAGCGCAATACACAGATACGCAGTATTTT. The translation is CSVGAQYTDTQYF.